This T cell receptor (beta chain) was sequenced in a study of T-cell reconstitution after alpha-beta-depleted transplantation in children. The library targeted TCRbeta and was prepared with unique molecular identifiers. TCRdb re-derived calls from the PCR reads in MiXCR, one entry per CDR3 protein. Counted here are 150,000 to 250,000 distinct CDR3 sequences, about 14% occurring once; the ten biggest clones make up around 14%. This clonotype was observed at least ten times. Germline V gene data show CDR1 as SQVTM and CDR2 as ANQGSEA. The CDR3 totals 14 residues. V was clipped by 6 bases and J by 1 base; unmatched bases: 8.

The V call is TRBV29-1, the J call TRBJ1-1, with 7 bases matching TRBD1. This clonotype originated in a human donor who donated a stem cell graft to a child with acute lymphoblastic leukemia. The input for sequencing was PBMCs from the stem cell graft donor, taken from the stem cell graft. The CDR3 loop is CSVVPGQTNTEAFF. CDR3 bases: TGCAGCGTCGTTCCGGGACAGACGAACACTGAAGCTTTCTTT.